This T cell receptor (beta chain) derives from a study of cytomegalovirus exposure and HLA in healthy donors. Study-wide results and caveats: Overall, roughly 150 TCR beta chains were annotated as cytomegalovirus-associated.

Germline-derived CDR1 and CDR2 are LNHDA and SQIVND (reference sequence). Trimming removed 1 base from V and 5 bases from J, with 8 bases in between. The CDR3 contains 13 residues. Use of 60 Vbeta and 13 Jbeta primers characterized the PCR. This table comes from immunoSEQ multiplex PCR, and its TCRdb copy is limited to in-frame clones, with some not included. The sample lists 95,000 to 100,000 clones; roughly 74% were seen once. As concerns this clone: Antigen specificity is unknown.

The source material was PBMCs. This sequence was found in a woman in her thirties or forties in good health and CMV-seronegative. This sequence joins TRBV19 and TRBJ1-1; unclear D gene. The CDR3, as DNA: TGTGCCAGTAGTATAGGTCTACTGACTGAAGCTTTCTTT. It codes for CASSIGLLTEAFF.